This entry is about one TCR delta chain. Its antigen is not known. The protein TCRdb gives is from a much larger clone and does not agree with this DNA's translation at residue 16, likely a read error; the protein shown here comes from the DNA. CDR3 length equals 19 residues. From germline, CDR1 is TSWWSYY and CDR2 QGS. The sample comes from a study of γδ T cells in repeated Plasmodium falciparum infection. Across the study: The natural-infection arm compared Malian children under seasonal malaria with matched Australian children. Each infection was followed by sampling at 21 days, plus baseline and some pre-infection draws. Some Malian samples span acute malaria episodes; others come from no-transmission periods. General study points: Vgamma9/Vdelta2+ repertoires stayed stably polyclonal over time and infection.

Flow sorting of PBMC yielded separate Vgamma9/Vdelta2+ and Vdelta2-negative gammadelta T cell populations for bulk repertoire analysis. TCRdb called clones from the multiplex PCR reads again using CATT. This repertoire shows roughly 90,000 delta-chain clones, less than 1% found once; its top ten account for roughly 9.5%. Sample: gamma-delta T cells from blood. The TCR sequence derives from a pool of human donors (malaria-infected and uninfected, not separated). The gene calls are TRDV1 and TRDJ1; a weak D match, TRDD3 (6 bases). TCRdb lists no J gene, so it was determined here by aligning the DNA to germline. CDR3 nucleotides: TGTGCTCTTGGGGAATGTAGGGACCCATGGGGGGCCAACACCGATAGACTCATCTTT. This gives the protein CALGECRDPWGANTDRLIF.